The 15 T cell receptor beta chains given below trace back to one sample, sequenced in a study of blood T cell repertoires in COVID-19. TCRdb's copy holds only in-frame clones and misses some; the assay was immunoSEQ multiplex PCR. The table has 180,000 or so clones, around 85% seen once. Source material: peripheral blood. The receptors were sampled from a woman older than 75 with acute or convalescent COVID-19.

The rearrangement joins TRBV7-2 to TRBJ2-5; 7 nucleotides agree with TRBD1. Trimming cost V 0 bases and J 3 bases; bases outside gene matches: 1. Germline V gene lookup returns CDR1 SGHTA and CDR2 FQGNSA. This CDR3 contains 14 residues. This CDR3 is CASSLAGGKETQYF. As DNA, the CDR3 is TGTGCCAGCAGCTTAGCAGGGGGCAAAGAGACCCAGTACTTC.

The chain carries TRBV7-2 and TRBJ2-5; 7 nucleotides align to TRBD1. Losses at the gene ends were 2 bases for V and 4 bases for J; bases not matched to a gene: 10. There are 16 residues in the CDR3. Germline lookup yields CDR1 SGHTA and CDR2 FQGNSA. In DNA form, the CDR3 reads TGTGCCAGCAGCTTACAACAGGGGTTACAGGGAGAGACCCAGTACTTC. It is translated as CASSLQQGLQGETQYF.

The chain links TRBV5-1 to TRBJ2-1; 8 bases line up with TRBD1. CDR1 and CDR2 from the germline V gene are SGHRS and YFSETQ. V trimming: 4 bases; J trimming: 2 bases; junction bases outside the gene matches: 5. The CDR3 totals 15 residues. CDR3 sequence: CASSPRQGTYNEQFF. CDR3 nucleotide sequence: TGCGCCAGCAGCCCGCGACAGGGGACCTACAATGAGCAGTTCTTC.

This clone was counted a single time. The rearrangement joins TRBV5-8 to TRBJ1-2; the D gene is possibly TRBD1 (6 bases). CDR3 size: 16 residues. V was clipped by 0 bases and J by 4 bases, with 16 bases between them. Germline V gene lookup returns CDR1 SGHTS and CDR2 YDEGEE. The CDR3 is CASSLDSRGGGYGYTF. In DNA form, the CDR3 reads TGTGCCAGCAGCTTGGACTCCAGGGGCGGCGGCTATGGCTACACCTTC.

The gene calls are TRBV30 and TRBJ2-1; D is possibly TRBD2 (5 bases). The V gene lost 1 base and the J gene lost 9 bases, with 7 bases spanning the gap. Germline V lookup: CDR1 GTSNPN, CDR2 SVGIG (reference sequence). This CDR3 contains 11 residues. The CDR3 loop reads CAWSGRSEQFF. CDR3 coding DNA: TGTGCCTGGAGTGGGAGGAGTGAGCAGTTCTTC.

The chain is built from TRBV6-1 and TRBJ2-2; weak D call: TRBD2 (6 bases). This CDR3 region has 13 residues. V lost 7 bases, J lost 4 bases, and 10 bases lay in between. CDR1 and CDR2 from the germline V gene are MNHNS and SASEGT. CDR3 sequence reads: CASKDYLTGELFF. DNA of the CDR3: TGTGCCAGCAAGGACTACCTCACCGGGGAGCTGTTTTTT.

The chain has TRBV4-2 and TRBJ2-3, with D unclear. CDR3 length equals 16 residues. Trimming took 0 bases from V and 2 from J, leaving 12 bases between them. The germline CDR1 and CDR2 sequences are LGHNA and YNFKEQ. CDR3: CASSQERQVYTDTQYF. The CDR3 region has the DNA TGTGCCAGCAGCCAAGAAAGGCAGGTATACACAGATACGCAGTATTTT.

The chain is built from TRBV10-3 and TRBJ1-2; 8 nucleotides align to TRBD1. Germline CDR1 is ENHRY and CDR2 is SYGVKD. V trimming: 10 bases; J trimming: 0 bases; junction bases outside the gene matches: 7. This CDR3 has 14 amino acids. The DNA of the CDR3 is TGTGCCACTCGACAGGGACAGGCTAACTATGGCTACACCTTC. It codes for CATRQGQANYGYTF.

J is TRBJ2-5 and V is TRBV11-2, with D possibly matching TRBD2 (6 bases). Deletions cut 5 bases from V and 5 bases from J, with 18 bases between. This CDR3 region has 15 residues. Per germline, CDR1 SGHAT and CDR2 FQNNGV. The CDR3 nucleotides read TGTGCCAGCAGCCATAGTGGGGGGACCGGGGAGACCCAGTACTTC. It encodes CASSHSGGTGETQYF.

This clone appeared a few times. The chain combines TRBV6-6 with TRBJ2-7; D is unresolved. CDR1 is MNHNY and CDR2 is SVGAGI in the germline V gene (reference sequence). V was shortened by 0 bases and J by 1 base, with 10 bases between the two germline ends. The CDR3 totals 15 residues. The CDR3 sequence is CASSYSIQPSYEQYF. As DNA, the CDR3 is TGTGCCAGCAGTTACTCGATACAGCCGTCCTACGAGCAGTACTTC.

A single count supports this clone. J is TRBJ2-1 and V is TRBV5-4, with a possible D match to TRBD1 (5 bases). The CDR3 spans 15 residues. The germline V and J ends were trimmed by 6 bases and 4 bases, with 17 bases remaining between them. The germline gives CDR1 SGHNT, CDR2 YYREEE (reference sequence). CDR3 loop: CASTPGLRAYNEQFF. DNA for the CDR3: TGTGCCAGCACCCCAGGGCTTCGAGCGTACAATGAGCAGTTCTTC. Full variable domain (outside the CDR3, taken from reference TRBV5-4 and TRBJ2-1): ETGVTQSPTHLIKTRGQQVTLRCSSQSGHNTVSWYQQALGQGPQFIFQYYREEENGRGNFPPRFSGLQFPNYSSELNVNALELDDSALYLCASTPGLRAYNEQFFGPGTRLTVL.

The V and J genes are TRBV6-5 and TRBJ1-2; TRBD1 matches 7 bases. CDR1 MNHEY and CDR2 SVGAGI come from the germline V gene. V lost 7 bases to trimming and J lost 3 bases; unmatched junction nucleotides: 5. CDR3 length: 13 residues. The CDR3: CASTTGTDYGYTF. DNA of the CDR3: TGTGCCAGCACCACTGGGACAGACTATGGCTACACCTTC.

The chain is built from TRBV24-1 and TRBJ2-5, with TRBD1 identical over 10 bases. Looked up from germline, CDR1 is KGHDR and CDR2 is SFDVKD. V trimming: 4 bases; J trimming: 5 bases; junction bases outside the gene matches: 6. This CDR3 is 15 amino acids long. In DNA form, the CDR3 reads TGTGCCACCAGTGAGGGAGGGACAGGGGCTGAGACCCAGTACTTC. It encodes CATSEGGTGAETQYF.

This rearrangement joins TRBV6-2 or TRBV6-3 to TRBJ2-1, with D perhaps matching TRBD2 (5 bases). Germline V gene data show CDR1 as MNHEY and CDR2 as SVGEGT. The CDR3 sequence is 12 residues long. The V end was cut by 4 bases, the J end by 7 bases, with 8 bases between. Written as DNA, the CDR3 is TGTGCCAGCAGTTCCTGGAGGAATGAGCAGTTCTTC. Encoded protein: CASSSWRNEQFF.

CDR3 region: CASSLVNNSPLHF. CDR3 sequence (DNA): TGTGCCAGCAGCTTAGTTAATAATTCACCCCTCCACTTT. The chain combines TRBV11-3 with TRBJ1-6; D not resolved. CDR1 is SGHNT, CDR2 YENEEA, per germline. The V end was cut by 1 base, the J end by 5 bases, with 3 bases between. The length of the CDR3 is 13 residues.